Here is one T cell receptor beta chain with its context. The antigen it binds to is not known. No base quality information exists; no much larger clone differs at one position. The source of the sample is a study of blood T cells in healthy people across ages (dated by TCRdb to the mid-2010s). With respect to the entire study: In model experiments, roughly one uniquely barcoded TCR beta cDNA molecule per two T cells was captured by template switching. To avoid experimental bias, donors of different ages were randomly spread across the sequencing lanes. Donors were grouped into four age groups: young (average roughly 17 years), middle-aged (about 38), aged (roughly 62) and long-lived (just over 80). The study analyzed two additional independent replicas of 1 million unique cDNA reads from the same blood draw for two donors, one aged 18 to 29 and one aged 80 or older. Using deep sequencing normalized with unique cDNA molecular identifiers, the study measured how TCR beta repertoire diversity changes with age. The investigation overall reported the following: Because the CMV infection status of the donors was unknown, age-related changes in expanded clonotypes may potentially have been confounded. As age increased, observed TCR beta diversity per million T cells dropped in a roughly linear way, and a significant reduction was already evident by age around 41. Estimates of total diversity based on one million sequenced T cells were regarded as lower bounds and as underestimates. Conclusive comparison of naive and antigen-experienced compartments was prevented by the profiling of bulk unsorted PBMCs. There was a strong correlation between observed TCR beta diversity and the percentage of naive T cells measured by flow cytometry. Compared with the aged group, more naive CD4+ T cells, fewer expanded clones and increased TCR diversity were shown by the long-lived group, suggesting age selection.

Library preparation was by 5' RACE. The instrument given in TCRdb is Illumina HiSeq 2500. The second PCR ran for roughly 7 to 11 cycles and used a J-beta primer mix along with a sample-barcoded 5' primer. Each TCR beta cDNA molecule received a unique molecular identifier from a template-switch 5' adaptor carrying 12 random nucleotides. Each sample yielded at least 3 million CDR3-containing paired-end reads. First-strand cDNA was synthesized from all RNA with the Mint cDNA synthesis kit, primed by a TRBC-specific oligonucleotide. Following uracil-DNA glycosylase treatment, all cDNA underwent a first 18-cycle PCR with the universal primers M1SS and BC2_uni_R. As for how the authors treated the data: For normalization, 1 million high-quality reads were randomly selected from each sample, with every read carrying a distinct molecular identifier. Reads sharing molecular identifiers were discarded rather than binned into consensus sequences. MiTCR, run with a Q25 quality threshold and the strictest error-elimination algorithm, handled CDR3 identification, clonotype clustering and error correction. A nonparametric unseen species model using Euler transformation provided a lower-bound estimate of total TCR beta diversity. Clones were called with MiXCR by TCRdb after fastp trimmed the public reads at Q25, and only in-frame beta chains were retained. Entries are consolidated by CDR3 protein sequence, retaining the most common genes and DNA. The V and J calls, along with clone size, are taken from TCRdb and not from the paper's own processing. Across this sample there are about 1.4 million distinct CDR3 sequences, with 55% to 75% seen only once. Over 6.5% of the sample is held by the ten biggest clonotypes.

The germline V gene supplies CDR1 SGHVS and CDR2 FQNEAQ. Clipping removes 5 bases from V and 8 bases from J, with 15 as the unmatched junction base count. Including cysteine and phenylalanine, the CDR3 has 17 amino acids. Only CDR3 DNA is held: 51 bases, read in frame from base 1. Systemically healthy Caucasian individuals from Russia, roughly 40 in total and aged about 6 to 100 years, were included as donors. Each donor gave about 9.8 milliliters of peripheral blood, drawn into EDTA-treated Vacutainer tubes. Ficoll-Paque density-gradient centrifugation was used to isolate PBMCs, with at least 6.5 million per sample. Trizol reagent was used to extract total RNA from the PBMCs, yielding at least 5.5 micrograms per sample. The percentages of naive CD45RAhigh/CD27high T cells were determined by flow cytometry on a PBMC aliquot from every donor.

The sequence joins TRBV7-8 to TRBJ2-1, and 10 junctional nucleotides match TRBD2. The source is a man between 18 and 35 years old in good health. Sequencing was done on a sample of blood. The DNA sequence is TGTGCCAGCAGCGGCGAACCGATTAGCGGGGGGTTCGATGAGCAGTTCTTC. The resulting protein is CASSGEPISGGFDEQFF.